This T cell receptor (beta chain) came from a study of cytomegalovirus exposure and HLA in healthy donors. General observations from the study: Rarity characterized most TCR sequences, yet some public TCRs appeared in many donors.

Donors were nominally healthy when sampled, though unrecorded immune exposures were likely. About this clone: Its antigen is not identified.

PCR amplification relied on 60 Vbeta primers (plus 13 Jbeta primers). Measured with immunoSEQ multiplex PCR; TCRdb has only the in-frame clones, and not every one. Of 200,000 to 250,000 clones listed, approximately 81% are singletons. V was clipped by 0 bases and J by 5 bases, with 7 bases between them. From germline, CDR1 is MNHEY and CDR2 SMNVEV (reference sequence). The CDR3 contains 13 residues. The gene calls are TRBV27 and TRBJ1-1; D is unresolved. This receptor was identified in a human donor in good health. The sample taken for sequencing was PBMCs. The CDR3 region has the DNA TGTGCCAGCAGTTTATCTGGCAGAACTGAAGCTTTCTTT. Its protein product is CASSLSGRTEAFF.